What follows is one T cell receptor (beta chain) and its context. What it binds is not known. The data were taken from a study of vaccination and CD4 T cells after COVID-19. At the level of the study: Drawing of post-COVID samples took place a median roughly 95 days after diagnosis (range 35 to 161).

Treatment: roughly 10-day PBMC culture with coronavirus spike peptide pools or control peptides (ViraFEST assay). T cells were expanded with peptide pools, and expanded clonotypes were identified by TCR sequencing. This CDR3 comprises 13 residues. The germline gives CDR1 DFQATT, CDR2 SNEGSKA (reference sequence). V was shortened by 1 base and J by 7 bases, with 13 bases between the two germline ends. Findings of the study overall: Median numbers of SARS-CoV-2-reactive clonotypes increased from roughly 22 to 38 (not a significant change).

The assay that was used to sequence DNA from cultured CD4+ T cells was the Oncomine TCR Beta short-read assay. TCRdb recomputed calls from the PCR reads with MiXCR, one row per CDR3 protein. Here the sample spans some 25,000 distinct CDR3 sequences, around 48% being singletons. The source of this sequence is a human donor who had recovered from COVID-19. The rearrangement uses TRBV20-1 and TRBJ1-1; the D gene is possibly TRBD1 (5 bases). Sequencing used CD4+ T cells from blood, cultured in vitro. The CDR3 here is CSARVPAGLEAFF. The CDR3 nucleotides are TGCAGTGCTAGAGTTCCTGCAGGGCTTGAAGCTTTCTTT.